These T cell receptor beta chains were read from a single sample in a study of blood T cell repertoires in COVID-19. Sequencing was performed with immunoSEQ multiplex PCR; in TCRdb, only in-frame clones are kept and a portion is missing. The repertoire has under 250,000 clones, approximately 87% of them found once; the top ten carry approximately 2.6%. Sample: peripheral blood. These receptors came from a woman aged 65 to 85 with active or convalescent COVID-19. CDR3s include the opening cysteine and the closing phenylalanine or tryptophan. The D gene is left open where the match is weak.

J gene: TRBJ1-4
V gene: TRBV18
D gene: .
CDR3 length: 15
CDR3 protein: CASSPPGRGGEKLFF
CDR3 DNA: TGTGCCAGCTCACCACCGGGGAGGGGAGGTGAAAAACTGTTTTTT

J gene: TRBJ2-2
V gene: TRBV7-6
D gene: TRBD2
CDR3 length: 15
CDR3 protein: CASSYSGTNTGELFF
CDR3 DNA: TGTGCCAGCAGTTATAGCGGGACTAACACCGGGGAGCTGTTTTTT

J gene: TRBJ2-2
V gene: TRBV28
D gene: TRBD2
CDR3 length: 14
CDR3 protein: CASSRLAATGELFF
CDR3 DNA: TGTGCCAGCAGTCGACTAGCAGCCACCGGGGAGCTGTTTTTT

J gene: TRBJ2-7
V gene: TRBV4-2
D gene: .
CDR3 length: 17
CDR3 protein: CASSQEPSKGSSYEQYF
CDR3 DNA: TGTGCCAGCAGCCAAGAACCATCAAAGGGGTCGTCCTACGAGCAGTACTTC

J gene: TRBJ2-1
V gene: TRBV6-6
D gene: TRBD2
CDR3 length: 14
CDR3 protein: CASSSGGGYNEQFF
CDR3 DNA: TGTGCCAGCAGTTCCGGGGGGGGATACAATGAGCAGTTCTTC

J gene: TRBJ2-1
V gene: TRBV12-3/TRBV12-4
D gene: TRBD2
CDR3 length: 12
CDR3 protein: CASSGLADEQFF
CDR3 DNA: TGTGCCAGCAGCGGACTAGCCGATGAGCAGTTCTTC

J gene: TRBJ2-7
V gene: TRBV19
D gene: TRBD1
CDR3 length: 16
CDR3 protein: CASSGFHGQGSYEQYF
CDR3 DNA: TGTGCCAGTAGTGGATTCCACGGACAGGGCTCCTACGAGCAGTACTTC

J gene: TRBJ2-3
V gene: TRBV19
D gene: .
CDR3 length: 14
CDR3 protein: CASSQLPDLDTQYF
CDR3 DNA: TGTGCCAGTAGTCAACTCCCGGACTTAGATACGCAGTATTTT

J gene: TRBJ2-7
V gene: TRBV30
D gene: .
CDR3 length: 13
CDR3 protein: CAWSPGVNYEQYF
CDR3 DNA: TGTGCCTGGAGTCCCGGGGTTAACTACGAGCAGTACTTC

J gene: TRBJ2-1
V gene: TRBV21-1
D gene: .
CDR3 length: 16
CDR3 protein: CASSKFVFRSYNEQFF
CDR3 DNA: TGTGCCAGCAGCAAATTCGTCTTCCGCTCCTACAATGAGCAGTTCTTC

J gene: TRBJ1-1
V gene: TRBV5-1
D gene: .
CDR3 length: 16
CDR3 protein: CASSLGGGAQGTEAFF
CDR3 DNA: TGCGCCAGCAGCTTGGGCGGGGGGGCGCAGGGGACTGAAGCTTTCTTT